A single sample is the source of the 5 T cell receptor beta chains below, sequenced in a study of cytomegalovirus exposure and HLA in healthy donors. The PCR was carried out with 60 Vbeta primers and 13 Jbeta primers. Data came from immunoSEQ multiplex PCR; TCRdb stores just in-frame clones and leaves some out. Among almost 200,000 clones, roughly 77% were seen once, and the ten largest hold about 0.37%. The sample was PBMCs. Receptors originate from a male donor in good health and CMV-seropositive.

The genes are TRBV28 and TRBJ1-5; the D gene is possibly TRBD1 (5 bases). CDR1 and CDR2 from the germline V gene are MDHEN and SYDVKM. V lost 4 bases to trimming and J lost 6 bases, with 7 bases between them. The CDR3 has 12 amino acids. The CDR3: CASSSGGQPQHF. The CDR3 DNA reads TGTGCCAGCAGTTCCGGGGGTCAGCCCCAGCATTTT.

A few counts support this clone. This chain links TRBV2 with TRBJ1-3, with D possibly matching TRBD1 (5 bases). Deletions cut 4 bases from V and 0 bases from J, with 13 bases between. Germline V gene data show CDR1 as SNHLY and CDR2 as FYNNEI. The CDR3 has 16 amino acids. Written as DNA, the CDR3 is TGTGCCAGCAGTGGAAGCAGGGTATACTCTGGAAACACCATATATTTT. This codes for CASSGSRVYSGNTIYF. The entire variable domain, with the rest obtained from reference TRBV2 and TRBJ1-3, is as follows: EPEVTQTPSHQVTQMGQEVILRCVPISNHLYFYWYRQILGQKVEFLVSFYNNEISEKSEIFDDQFSVERPDGSNFTLKIRSTKLEDSAMYFCASSGSRVYSGNTIYFGEGSWLTVV.

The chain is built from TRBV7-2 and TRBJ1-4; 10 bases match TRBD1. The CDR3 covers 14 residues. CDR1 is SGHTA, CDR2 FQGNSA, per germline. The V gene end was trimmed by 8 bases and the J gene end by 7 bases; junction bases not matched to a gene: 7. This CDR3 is CASGLDRGREKLFF. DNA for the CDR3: TGTGCCAGCGGGCTAGACAGGGGGCGTGAAAAACTGTTTTTT.

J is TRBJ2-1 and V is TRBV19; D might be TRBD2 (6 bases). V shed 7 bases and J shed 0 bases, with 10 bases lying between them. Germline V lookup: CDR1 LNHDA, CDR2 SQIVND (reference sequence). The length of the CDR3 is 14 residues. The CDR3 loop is CASNPGSSYNEQFF. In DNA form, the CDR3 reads TGTGCCAGTAACCCCGGGAGCTCCTACAATGAGCAGTTCTTC. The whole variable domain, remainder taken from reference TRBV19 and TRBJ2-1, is DGGITQSPKYLFRKEGQNVTLSCEQNLNHDAMYWYRQDPGQGLRLIYYSQIVNDFQKGDIAEGYSVSREKKESFPLTVTSAQKNPTAFYLCASNPGSSYNEQFFGPGTRLTVL.

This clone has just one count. Here the CDR3 DNA reads TGTGCCAGCAGCTTAGTAGGCGGGGAGACCCAGTACTTC. Amino acids: CASSLVGGETQYF. The rearrangement links TRBV7-6 to TRBJ2-5; D perhaps matches TRBD2 (5 bases). Germline CDR1 SGHVS, CDR2 FNYEAQ. Trimming removed 1 base from V and 5 bases from J, with 8 bases in between. This CDR3 has 13 amino acids. Full variable domain (outside the CDR3, taken from reference TRBV7-6 and TRBJ2-5): GAGVSQSPRYKVTKRGQDVALRCDPISGHVSLYWYRQALGQGPEFLTYFNYEAQQDKSGLPNDRFSAERPEGSISTLTIQRTEQRDSAMYRCASSLVGGETQYFGPGTRLLVL.